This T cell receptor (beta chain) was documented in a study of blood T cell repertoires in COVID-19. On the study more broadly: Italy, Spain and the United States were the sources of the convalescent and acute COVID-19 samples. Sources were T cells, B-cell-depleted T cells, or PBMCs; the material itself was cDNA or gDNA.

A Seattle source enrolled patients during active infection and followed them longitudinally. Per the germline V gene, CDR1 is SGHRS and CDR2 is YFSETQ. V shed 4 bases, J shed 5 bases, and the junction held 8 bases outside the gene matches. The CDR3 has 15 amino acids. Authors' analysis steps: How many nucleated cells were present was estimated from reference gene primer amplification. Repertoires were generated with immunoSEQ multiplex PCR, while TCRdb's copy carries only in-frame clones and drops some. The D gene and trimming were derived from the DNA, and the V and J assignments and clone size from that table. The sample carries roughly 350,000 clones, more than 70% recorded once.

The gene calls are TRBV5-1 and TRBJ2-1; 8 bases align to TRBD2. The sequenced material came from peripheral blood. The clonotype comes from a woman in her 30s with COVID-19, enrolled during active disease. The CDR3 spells CASSPTSGAHNEQFF. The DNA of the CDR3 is TGCGCCAGCAGCCCTACTAGCGGAGCCCACAATGAGCAGTTCTTC.